This TCR beta chain was profiled in a study of shared T cell receptors in the human thymus. Libraries were prepared by immunoSEQ multiplex PCR; TCRdb keeps only in-frame clonotypes and omits some of them. The repertoire holds 650,000 to 950,000 clones, with 80% to 90% as singletons. The data were also submitted as part of a second study, on human thymus T cells. As reported in that work: It was healthy Finnish infants having corrective surgery for congenital heart defects who were the donors. Resections obtained during corrective heart surgery supplied the thymus tissue. Repertoires sampled from thymus and blood appeared biased in V and J gene usage. Related work found strong thymic repertoire overlap between unrelated individuals.

The receptor comes from a girl under two years old with a congenital heart defect. Sequenced input: thymocytes.

CDR3 bases: TGTGCCAGCAGCGCTGACAGGCTTCCGGTCCTGAACACTGAAGCTTTCTTT. Protein product: CASSADRLPVLNTEAFF. The chain employs TRBV9 and TRBJ1-1; TRBD1 is a possible D gene (6 bases). Trimming pared 3 bases from V and 0 bases from J, leaving 18 bases between. Germline V gives CDR1 SGDLS, CDR2 YYNGEE. The CDR3 is made up of 17 amino acids.